This TCR beta chain was retrieved from a study of beta chain features in type 1 diabetes. Trimming took off 2 bases at V and 4 bases at J, with 14 bases between the two ends. CDR1 is LGHNA and CDR2 is YSLEER in the germline V gene. The CDR3 runs 15 residues. This clone showed up just a few times. The investigators reverse transcribed all of the isolated RNA, so they sequenced expressed TCRB transcripts. Mean read depth for naive, central memory and regulatory T cell samples was about 3.6 million reads. Sequenced by immunoSEQ multiplex PCR; TCRdb stores in-frame clones only, minus some. The sample contains about 320,000 clones, 11% to 15% of which appear only once.

The material sequenced was central memory CD4+ T cells from blood. This clonotype was obtained from a man younger than 45 in good health. This chain uses TRBV4-3 with TRBJ1-1; possibly TRBD1 for D (5 bases). Written as DNA, the CDR3 is TGCGCCAGCAGCCAACATAAGAGGGGCGGCACTGAAGCTTTCTTT. Encoded protein: CASSQHKRGGTEAFF.